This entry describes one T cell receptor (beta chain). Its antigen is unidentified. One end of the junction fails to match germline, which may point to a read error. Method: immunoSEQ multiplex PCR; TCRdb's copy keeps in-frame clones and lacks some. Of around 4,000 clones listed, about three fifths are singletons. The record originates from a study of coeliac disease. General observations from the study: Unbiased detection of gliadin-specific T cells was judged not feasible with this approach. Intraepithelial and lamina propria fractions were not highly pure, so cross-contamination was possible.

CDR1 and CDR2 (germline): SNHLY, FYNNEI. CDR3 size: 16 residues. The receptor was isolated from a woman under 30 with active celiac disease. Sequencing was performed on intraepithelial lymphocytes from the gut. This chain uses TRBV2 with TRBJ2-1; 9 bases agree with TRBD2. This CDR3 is CASREAPVSSGRQQFF. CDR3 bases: TGTGCCAGCAGGGAAGCGCCGGTTAGTAGCGGGAGACAACAGTTCTTC. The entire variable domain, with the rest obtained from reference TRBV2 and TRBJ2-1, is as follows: EPEVTQTPSHQVTQMGQEVILRCVPISNHLYFYWYRQILGQKVEFLVSFYNNEISEKSEIFDDQFSVERPDGSNFTLKIRSTKLEDSAMYFCASREAPVSSGRQQFFGPGTRLTVL.